This T cell receptor (beta chain) was captured in a study of Tregs in tolerant kidney transplant recipients. As regards this clone: Its specificity is unknown.

Study outcomes and limitations: Biological reproducibility was not directly addressed, but technical replication error appeared minimal.

The CDR3 extends over 16 amino acids. V lost 4 bases to trimming and J lost 3 bases, with 18 bases between them. Looked up from germline, CDR1 is LGHNA and CDR2 is YNFKEQ. The repertoire was sequenced with immunoSEQ multiplex PCR; TCRdb's copy has only in-frame clones and lacks some. The sample consists of some 68,000 clones, over 80% of them appearing once. Sequenced sample: CD4+ T cells from blood. The clonotype was recovered from a human donor in good health. The J gene is TRBJ1-2, the V gene TRBV4-2; the D is unclear. DNA for the CDR3: TGTGCCAGCAGCCCCACGTGGGCAGGCGGTGACTATGGCTACACCTTC. Amino acids: CASSPTWAGGDYGYTF.